This T cell receptor (beta chain) was captured by sequencing in a study of shared clonotypes between healthy human individuals. Findings and limits, study-wide: Non-shared clonotypes showed lower generation probabilities than clonotypes common to all four donors. Only blood was sampled; tissue repertoires likely differ.

In regard to this clone: Its antigen is not known.

An even split of each subset's genomic DNA across several immunoSEQ plates was performed. Profiled with immunoSEQ multiplex PCR; TCRdb holds only in-frame clones, not every one. The sample lists about 600,000 clones, more than 95% occurring once. This TCR derives from a woman in her twenties or thirties in good health. Sequenced sample: naive CD4+ T cells sorted from blood. Documented subset: CD45RA+ positively selected.

This chain's CDR3 is CASSPVDRDGPPQYF. Here the CDR3 DNA reads TGTGCCAGCAGTCCCGTCGACAGGGACGGCCCCCCCCAGTACTTC. This sequence joins TRBV28 and TRBJ2-7; 7 positions agree with TRBD1. Germline CDR1 reads MDHEN; CDR2 reads SYDVKM. This CDR3 has 15 residues. V was pared by 5 bases and J by 10 bases, with 17 bases of the junction left unmatched.